The subject of this entry is one T cell receptor beta chain. Its antigen remains unidentified. The data are from a study of T cell clonotyping in hematopoietic cell transplantation. Overall study results and limits: At the given depth, recipient repertoires were over 95% de novo clonotypes. No sorting was done, leaving CD4 and CD8 contributions mixed. Recipient TCR diversity dropped after transplant; expanded clonotypes rose from day 30 to 180.

The V end was cut by 0 bases, the J end by 0 bases, with 9 bases between. Germline loops: CDR1 LNHNV, CDR2 YYDKDF (reference sequence). The CDR3 covers 16 residues. Time point reported: recipient sample about 28 days before transplant, after cytoreduction. Blood collection times were about day -28 and days 30, 100, 180 posttransplant. Here immunoSEQ multiplex PCR was the method, and the copy in TCRdb shows in-frame clones only, minus some. The repertoire holds around 21,000 clones, around three quarters seen once, with under 20% in the top ten. The chain has TRBV15 and TRBJ2-1; D possibly corresponds to TRBD1 (5 bases). The sequencing here drew on peripheral blood mononuclear cells, taken before stem cell transplant. The origin of this receptor is a man aged 55-75 years with acute myeloid leukemia. Some clones in this sample may be carry-over from other donors' samples. CDR3 DNA sequence: TGTGCCACCAGCAGAGAAAGGGGCGGCTCCTACAATGAGCAGTTCTTC. Translation: CATSRERGGSYNEQFF.